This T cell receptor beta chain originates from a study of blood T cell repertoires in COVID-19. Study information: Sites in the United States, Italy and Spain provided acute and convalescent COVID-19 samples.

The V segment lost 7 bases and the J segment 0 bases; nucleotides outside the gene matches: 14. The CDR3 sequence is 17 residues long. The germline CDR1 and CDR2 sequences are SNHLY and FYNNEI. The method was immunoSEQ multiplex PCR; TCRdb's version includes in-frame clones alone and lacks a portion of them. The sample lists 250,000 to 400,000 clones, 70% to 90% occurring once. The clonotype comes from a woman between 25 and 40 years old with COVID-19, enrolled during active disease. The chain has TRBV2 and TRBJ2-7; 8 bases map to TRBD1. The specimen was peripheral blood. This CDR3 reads CASTTKGSGQDSYEQYF. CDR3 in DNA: TGTGCCAGCACCACAAAGGGTTCGGGACAGGACTCCTACGAGCAGTACTTC. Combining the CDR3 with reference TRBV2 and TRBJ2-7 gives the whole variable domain EPEVTQTPSHQVTQMGQEVILRCVPISNHLYFYWYRQILGQKVEFLVSFYNNEISEKSEIFDDQFSVERPDGSNFTLKIRSTKLEDSAMYFCASTTKGSGQDSYEQYFGPGTRLTVT.